These 19 T cell receptor beta chains came from one sample sequenced in a study of STAT5B mutations in CD4+ large granular lymphocyte leukemia. The assay was immunoSEQ multiplex PCR, and TCRdb's table has in-frame clones only and misses some. This sample has around 30,000 clones; roughly 72% occur once, and the top ten carry approximately 0.3%. The sample comprised CD4+ T cells from blood buffy coats. Source of these receptors: a human donor in good health.

The J gene is TRBJ2-3, the V gene TRBV28; the D call may be TRBD1 or TRBD2 (5 bases each). Germline CDR1 is MDHEN and CDR2 is SYDVKM. CDR3 length: 14 amino acids. V shed 1 base and J shed 6 bases, with 11 bases lying between them. The CDR3 DNA is TGTGCCAGCAGTTTATCTGGCAGGGACGATACGCAGTATTTT. As protein: CASSLSGRDDTQYF.

The chain couples TRBV7-2 to TRBJ2-7; D gene ambiguous. The CDR3 loop spans 13 amino acids. Per germline, CDR1 SGHTA and CDR2 FQGNSA. V lost 4 bases, J lost 3 bases, and 10 bases lay in between. CDR3 nucleotides: TGTGCCAGCAGCTGGCGGATGGACTACGAGCAGTACTTC. The encoded protein is CASSWRMDYEQYF. Using reference TRBV7-2 and TRBJ2-7 for the parts outside the CDR3, the full variable domain is GAGVSQSPSNKVTEKGKDVELRCDPISGHTALYWYRQSLGQGLEFLIYFQGNSAPDKSGLPSDRFSAERTGGSVSTLTIQRTQQEDSAVYLCASSWRMDYEQYFGPGTRLTVT.

The chain uses TRBV2 and TRBJ2-7; D is unclear. Per germline, CDR1 SNHLY and CDR2 FYNNEI. The ends were cut back, 5 bases at V and 1 base at J, with 12 bases in the middle. The CDR3 contains 14 residues. The CDR3 loop is CASSPRVVSYEQYF. The CDR3 DNA follows: TGTGCCAGCAGTCCAAGGGTAGTTTCCTACGAGCAGTACTTC.

The rearrangement joins TRBV28 to TRBJ1-2; TRBD1 matches at 11 bases. Looked up from germline, CDR1 is MDHEN and CDR2 is SYDVKM. J was trimmed by 5 bases and V by 6 bases; bases with no gene match: 11. The CDR3 extends over 16 amino acids. The CDR3 coding sequence is TGTGCCAGCAGCCAGGGAGGACAGGGGGCAGGATATGGCTACACCTTC. Translation: CASSQGGQGAGYGYTF.

V gene TRBV5-4 combines with J gene TRBJ2-7, with a possible D match to TRBD2 (5 bases). The CDR3 is made up of 18 amino acids. Germline V gives CDR1 SGHNT, CDR2 YYREEE (reference sequence). V was shortened by 0 bases and J by 4 bases, with 23 bases between the two germline ends. The CDR3 here is CASSLDLNGDNRYYEQYF. For the CDR3, the DNA is TGTGCCAGCAGCTTGGATTTGAACGGGGATAATAGGTATTACGAGCAGTACTTC.

V usage is TRBV14 and J usage is TRBJ1-1, with D uncertain. The germline V and J ends were trimmed by 5 bases and 5 bases, with 18 bases remaining between them. This CDR3 spans 15 amino acids. Looked up from germline, CDR1 is SGHDN and CDR2 is FVKESK. The CDR3 sequence: CASSEWEIQHTEAFF. Here the CDR3 DNA reads TGTGCCAGCAGCGAGTGGGAGATACAGCATACTGAAGCTTTCTTT.

V usage is TRBV30 and J usage is TRBJ1-5, with TRBD1 identical over 7 bases. The junction had 4 bases not matched to a gene; V was cut back by 1 base and J by 4 bases. Germline lookup yields CDR1 GTSNPN and CDR2 SVGIG (reference sequence). There are 14 residues in the CDR3. The CDR3, as DNA: TGTGCCTGGAGTGGGGGGACAGTTAATCAGCCCCAGCATTTT. Amino acid sequence: CAWSGGTVNQPQHF.

The chain combines TRBV7-9 with TRBJ2-1, with D perhaps TRBD1 (5 bases). Germline loops: CDR1 SEHNR, CDR2 FQNEAQ (reference sequence). This CDR3 comprises 14 residues. With 1 base removed from V and 4 bases from J, the gap between germline ends came to 8 bases. The CDR3 is CASSLGQLYNEQFF. The CDR3 DNA sequence: TGTGCCAGCAGCTTAGGACAGCTTTACAATGAGCAGTTCTTC.

The chain carries TRBV5-1 and TRBJ1-2, with 9 positions matching TRBD1. The trim removed 4 bases at V and 2 bases at J, leaving 6 bases unmatched. In germline, CDR1 is SGHRS, CDR2 YFSETQ. The CDR3 runs 15 residues. In nucleotides, the CDR3 is TGCGCCAGCAGCATGGGACAGGGTGCAAACTATGGCTACACCTTC. Residues: CASSMGQGANYGYTF. The variable domain in full, with the rest retrieved from reference TRBV5-1 and TRBJ1-2, is KAGVTQTPRYLIKTRGQQVTLSCSPISGHRSVSWYQQTPGQGLQFLFEYFSETQRNKGNFPGRFSGRQFSNSRSEMNVSTLELGDSALYLCASSMGQGANYGYTFGSGTRLTVV.

J is TRBJ1-4 and V is TRBV12-5; 7 nucleotides match TRBD1. CDR3 length: 13 amino acids. CDR1 and CDR2 (germline): LGHNT, FRNRAP. V lost 7 bases to trimming and J lost 10 bases; unmatched junction nucleotides: 9. CDR3 region: CASATGDLRKLFF. CDR3 DNA sequence: TGTGCTAGTGCAACAGGGGATTTACGAAAACTGTTTTTT. Full variable domain (rest looked up from reference TRBV12-5 and TRBJ1-4): DARVTQTPRHKVTEMGQEVTMRCQPILGHNTVFWYRQTMMQGLELLAYFRNRAPLDDSGMPKDRFSAEMPDATLATLKIQPSEPRDSAVYFCASATGDLRKLFFGSGTQLSVL.

The V and J genes are TRBV5-1 and TRBJ2-7; 8 bases align to TRBD2. CDR1 SGHRS and CDR2 YFSETQ come from the germline V gene. V was clipped by 4 bases and J by 4 bases; unmatched bases: 7. This CDR3 contains 14 residues. The CDR3 region is CASSPGGGRYEQYF. CDR3 in DNA: TGCGCCAGCAGCCCGGGCGGGGGGCGATACGAGCAGTACTTC.

This clone appeared a few times. V usage is TRBV4-2 and J usage is TRBJ2-1; D unclear. Trimming cost V 1 base and J 8 bases, with 6 bases left between them. CDR3 length: 12 amino acids. Germline loops: CDR1 LGHNA, CDR2 YNFKEQ. The CDR3 sequence: CASSQGGYEQFF. Here the CDR3 DNA reads TGTGCCAGCAGCCAAGGAGGTTATGAGCAGTTCTTC.

The chain links TRBV7-2 to TRBJ2-2, with D perhaps TRBD2 (6 bases). The V end lost 6 bases, the J end lost 2 bases, and 19 bases lay between the germline ends. The CDR3 spans 17 residues. Per germline, CDR1 SGHTA and CDR2 FQGNSA. The CDR3 sequence is CASRIRRDWINTGELFF. CDR3 coding DNA: TGTGCCAGCAGAATTCGCCGGGACTGGATAAACACCGGGGAGCTGTTTTTT.

The chain employs TRBV7-2 and TRBJ2-7; 7 positions agree with TRBD1. J gave up 3 bases and V 5 bases, and 7 bases lay outside the gene matches. The CDR3 loop spans 14 amino acids. Germline assignment: CDR1 SGHTA and CDR2 FQGNSA. The CDR3: CASSPRTGYYEQYF. The CDR3 DNA reads TGTGCCAGCAGCCCTCGGACAGGATACTACGAGCAGTACTTC.

The J gene is TRBJ2-5, the V gene TRBV7-2, with TRBD2 identical over 8 bases. CDR1 is SGHTA, CDR2 FQGNSA, per germline. The CDR3 consists of 16 residues. J gave up 5 bases and V 8 bases, and 16 bases lay outside the gene matches. The CDR3 DNA reads as TGTGCCAGCGGCCACGGGGGGGGGACCATCCGGGAGACCCAGTACTTC. Its translation is CASGHGGGTIRETQYF.

This clone was detected only a few times. This chain links TRBV10-1 with TRBJ2-7; 9 bases line up with TRBD1. CDR1 WNHNN and CDR2 SYGVQD come from the germline V gene (reference sequence). The CDR3 contains 14 residues. V lost 1 base and J lost 6; bases outside the gene matches: 4. CDR3 region: CASSELGDRVEQYF. CDR3 nucleotides: TGCGCCAGCAGTGAGTTAGGGGACAGGGTCGAGCAGTACTTC.

The rearrangement links TRBV11-3 to TRBJ2-7, with 12 bases that match TRBD2. V dropped 5 bases and J dropped 2; count of bases not matched to a gene: 4. The CDR3 is 15 amino acids. Germline loops: CDR1 SGHNT, CDR2 YENEEA. DNA for the CDR3: TGTGCCAGCAGCCAGACTAGCGGGAGTGCCTACGAGCAGTACTTC. This sequence encodes CASSQTSGSAYEQYF.

This chain joins TRBV6-1 and TRBJ1-5, with D hard to call. The CDR3 contains 13 residues. The ends were cut back, 7 bases at V and 12 bases at J, with 19 bases in the middle. Germline loops: CDR1 MNHNS, CDR2 SASEGT. The CDR3 coding sequence is TGTGCCAGCACCTACGGACGGGGAGCGGGCCAGCATTTT. Amino acids: CASTYGRGAGQHF.

The rearrangement links TRBV15 to TRBJ1-2; TRBD1 might be the D (5 bases). The ends were cut back, 0 bases at V and 4 bases at J, with 18 bases in the middle. The CDR3 length is 17 residues. Germline V lookup: CDR1 LNHNV, CDR2 YYDKDF (reference sequence). The CDR3 is CATSRDRLGGAGYGYTF. The CDR3 nucleotides are TGTGCCACCAGCAGAGATCGGTTGGGAGGGGCGGGCTATGGCTACACCTTC.